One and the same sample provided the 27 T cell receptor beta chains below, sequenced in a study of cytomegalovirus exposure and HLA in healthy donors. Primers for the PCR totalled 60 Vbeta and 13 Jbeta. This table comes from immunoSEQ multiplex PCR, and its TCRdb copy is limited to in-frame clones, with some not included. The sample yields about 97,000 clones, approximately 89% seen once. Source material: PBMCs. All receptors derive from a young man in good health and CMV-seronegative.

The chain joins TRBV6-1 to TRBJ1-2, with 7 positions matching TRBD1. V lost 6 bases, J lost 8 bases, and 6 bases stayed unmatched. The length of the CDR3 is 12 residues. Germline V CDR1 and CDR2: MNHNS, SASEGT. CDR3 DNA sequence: TGTGCCAGCAGGGGGACAGCGTCCGGCTACACCTTC. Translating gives CASRGTASGYTF.

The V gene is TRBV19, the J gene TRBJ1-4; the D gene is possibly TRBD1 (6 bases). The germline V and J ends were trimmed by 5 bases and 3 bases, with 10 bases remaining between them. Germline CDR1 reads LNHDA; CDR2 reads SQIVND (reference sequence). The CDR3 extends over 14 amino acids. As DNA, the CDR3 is TGTGCCAGTAGTGATGGGACACCTAATGAAAAACTGTTTTTT. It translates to CASSDGTPNEKLFF.

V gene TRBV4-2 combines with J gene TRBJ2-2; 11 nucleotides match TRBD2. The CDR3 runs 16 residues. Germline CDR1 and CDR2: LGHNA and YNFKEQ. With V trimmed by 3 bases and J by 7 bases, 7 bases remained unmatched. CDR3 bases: TGTGCCAGCAGCCAGCGGAGTAGCGGGAGGGACGGGGAGCTGTTTTTT. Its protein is CASSQRSSGRDGELFF.

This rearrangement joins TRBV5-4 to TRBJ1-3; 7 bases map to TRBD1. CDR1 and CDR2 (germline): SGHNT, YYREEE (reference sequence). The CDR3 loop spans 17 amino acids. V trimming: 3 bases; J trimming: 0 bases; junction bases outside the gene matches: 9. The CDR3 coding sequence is TGTGCCAGCAGCTCGATGGACAGGCTCCTCTCTGGAAACACCATATATTTT. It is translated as CASSSMDRLLSGNTIYF.

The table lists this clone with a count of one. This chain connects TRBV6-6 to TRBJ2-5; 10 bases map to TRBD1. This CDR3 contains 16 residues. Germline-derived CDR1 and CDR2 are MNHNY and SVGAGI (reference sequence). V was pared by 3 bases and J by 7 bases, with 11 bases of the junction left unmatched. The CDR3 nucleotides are TGTGCCAGCAGTTATTCCCGGGACAGGGGTTACGGGACCCAGTACTTC. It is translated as CASSYSRDRGYGTQYF.

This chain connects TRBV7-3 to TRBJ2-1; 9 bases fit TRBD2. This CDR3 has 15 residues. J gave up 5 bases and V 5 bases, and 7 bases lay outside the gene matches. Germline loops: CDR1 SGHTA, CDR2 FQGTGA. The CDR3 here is CASSPRLAVNNEQFF. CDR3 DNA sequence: TGTGCCAGCAGCCCAAGACTAGCGGTGAACAATGAGCAGTTCTTC. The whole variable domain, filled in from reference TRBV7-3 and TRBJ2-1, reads GAGVSQTPSNKVTEKGKYVELRCDPISGHTALYWYRQSLGQGPEFLIYFQGTGAADDSGLPNDRFFAVRPEGSVSTLKIQRTERGDSAVYLCASSPRLAVNNEQFFGPGTRLTVL.

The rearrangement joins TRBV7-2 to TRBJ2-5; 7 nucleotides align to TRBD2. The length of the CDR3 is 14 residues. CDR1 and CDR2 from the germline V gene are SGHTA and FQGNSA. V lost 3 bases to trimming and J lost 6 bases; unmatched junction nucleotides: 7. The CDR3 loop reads CASSLGRAGKTQYF. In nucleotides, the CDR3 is TGTGCCAGCAGCTTGGGGAGAGCGGGGAAGACCCAGTACTTC.

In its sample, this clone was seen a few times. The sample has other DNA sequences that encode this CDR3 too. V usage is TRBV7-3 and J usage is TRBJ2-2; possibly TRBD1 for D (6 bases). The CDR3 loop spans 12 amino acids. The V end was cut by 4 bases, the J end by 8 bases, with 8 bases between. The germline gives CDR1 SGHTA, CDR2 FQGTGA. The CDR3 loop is CASSSGTGELFF. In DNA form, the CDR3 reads TGTGCCAGCAGCTCCGGGACAGGGGAGCTGTTTTTT.

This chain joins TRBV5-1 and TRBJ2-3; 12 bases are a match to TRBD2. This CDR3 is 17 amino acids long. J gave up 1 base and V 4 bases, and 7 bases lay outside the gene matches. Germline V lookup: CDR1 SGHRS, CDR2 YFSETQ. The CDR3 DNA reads TGCGCCAGCAGCCAGGGGACTAGCGGGTGGGGCACAGATACGCAGTATTTT. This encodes CASSQGTSGWGTDTQYF.

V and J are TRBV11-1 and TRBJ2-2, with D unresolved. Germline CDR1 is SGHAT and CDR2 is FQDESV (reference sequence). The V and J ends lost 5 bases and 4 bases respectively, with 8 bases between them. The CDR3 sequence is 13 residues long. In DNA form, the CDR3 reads TGTGCCAGCAGCCTCTATTCCACCGGGGAGCTGTTTTTT. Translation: CASSLYSTGELFF.

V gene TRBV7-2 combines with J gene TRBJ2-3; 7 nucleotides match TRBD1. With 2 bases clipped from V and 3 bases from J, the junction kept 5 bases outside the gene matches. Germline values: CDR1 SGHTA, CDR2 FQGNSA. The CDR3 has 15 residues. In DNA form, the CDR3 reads TGTGCCAGCAGCTTAAGGGGGCAGGGTACAGATACGCAGTATTTT. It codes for CASSLRGQGTDTQYF.

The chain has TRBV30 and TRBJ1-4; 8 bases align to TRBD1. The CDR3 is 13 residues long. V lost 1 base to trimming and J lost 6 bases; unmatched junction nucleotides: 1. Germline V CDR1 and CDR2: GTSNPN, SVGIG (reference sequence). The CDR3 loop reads CAWSGQGYEKLFF. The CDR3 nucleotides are TGTGCCTGGAGTGGACAGGGGTATGAAAAACTGTTTTTT. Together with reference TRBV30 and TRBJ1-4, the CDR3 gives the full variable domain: SQTIHQWPATLVQPVGSPLSLECTVEGTSNPNLYWYRQAAGRGLQLLFYSVGIGQISSEVPQNLSASRPQDRQFILSSKKLLLSDSGFYLCAWSGQGYEKLFFGSGTQLSVL.

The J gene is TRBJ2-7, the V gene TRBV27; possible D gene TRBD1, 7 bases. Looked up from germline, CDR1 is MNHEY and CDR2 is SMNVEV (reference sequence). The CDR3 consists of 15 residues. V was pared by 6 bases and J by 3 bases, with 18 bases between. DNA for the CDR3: TGTGCCAGCAGCCGACAGGGAGGTGGCGACTACGAGCAGTACTTC. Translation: CASSRQGGGDYEQYF.

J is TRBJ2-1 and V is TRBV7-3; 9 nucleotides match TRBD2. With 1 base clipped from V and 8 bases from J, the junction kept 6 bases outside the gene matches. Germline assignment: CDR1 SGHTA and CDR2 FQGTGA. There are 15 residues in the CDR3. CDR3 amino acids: CASSLNSGSLHEQFF. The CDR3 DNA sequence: TGTGCCAGCAGCTTAAATAGCGGGAGCCTGCATGAGCAGTTCTTC. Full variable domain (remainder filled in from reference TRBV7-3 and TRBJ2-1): GAGVSQTPSNKVTEKGKYVELRCDPISGHTALYWYRQSLGQGPEFLIYFQGTGAADDSGLPNDRFFAVRPEGSVSTLKIQRTERGDSAVYLCASSLNSGSLHEQFFGPGTRLTVL.

CDR3 residues: CASSPSRDRGPQNYGYTF. The CDR3, as DNA: TGCGCCAGCAGCCCCTCCAGGGACAGGGGGCCGCAGAACTATGGCTACACCTTC. V usage is TRBV4-1 and J usage is TRBJ1-2; TRBD1 matches at 12 bases. CDR3 length: 18 amino acids. V shed 4 bases and J 2 bases; nucleotides not matched to a gene: 11. Germline V gene sequence: CDR1 MGHRA, CDR2 YSYEKL.

This CDR3 reads CASSEQKYGYTF. The CDR3 DNA follows: TGTGCCAGCAGTGAACAGAAATATGGCTACACCTTC. The chain has TRBV2 and TRBJ1-2, with D hard to call. Between the trimmed V and J ends, which lost 2 bases and 5 bases, there was a span of 6 bases. From germline, CDR1 is SNHLY and CDR2 FYNNEI. The CDR3 loop spans 12 amino acids.

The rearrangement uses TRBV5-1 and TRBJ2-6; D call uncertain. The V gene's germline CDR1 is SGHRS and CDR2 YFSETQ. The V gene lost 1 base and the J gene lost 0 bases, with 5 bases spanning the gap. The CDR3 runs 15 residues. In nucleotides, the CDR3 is TGCGCCAGCAGCTTGATCGGCTCTGGGGCCAACGTCCTGACTTTC. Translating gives CASSLIGSGANVLTF.

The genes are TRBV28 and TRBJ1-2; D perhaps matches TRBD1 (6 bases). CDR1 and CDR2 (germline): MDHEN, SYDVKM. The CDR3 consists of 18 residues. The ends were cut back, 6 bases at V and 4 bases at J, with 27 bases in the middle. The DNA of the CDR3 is TGTGCCAGCAGGCTAACCCCCCTAAAATCCAGGGGTCCCTATGGCTACACCTTC. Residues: CASRLTPLKSRGPYGYTF.

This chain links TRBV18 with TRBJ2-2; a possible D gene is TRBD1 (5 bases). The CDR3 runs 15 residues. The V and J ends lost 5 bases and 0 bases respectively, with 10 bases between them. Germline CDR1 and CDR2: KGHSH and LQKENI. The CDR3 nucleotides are TGTGCCAGCTCAGCCGACAGCGCGAACACCGGGGAGCTGTTTTTT. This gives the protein CASSADSANTGELFF.

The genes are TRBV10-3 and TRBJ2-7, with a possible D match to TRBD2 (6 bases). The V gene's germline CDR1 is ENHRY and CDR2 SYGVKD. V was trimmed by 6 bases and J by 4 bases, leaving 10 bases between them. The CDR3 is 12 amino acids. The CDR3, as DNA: TGTGCCATCAGGGGGGGACCGTACGAGCAGTACTTC. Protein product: CAIRGGPYEQYF.

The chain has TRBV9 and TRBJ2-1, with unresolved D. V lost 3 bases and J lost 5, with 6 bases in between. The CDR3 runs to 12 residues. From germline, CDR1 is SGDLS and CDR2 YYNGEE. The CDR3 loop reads CASSEQNNEQFF. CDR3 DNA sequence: TGTGCCAGCAGCGAACAGAACAATGAGCAGTTCTTC.

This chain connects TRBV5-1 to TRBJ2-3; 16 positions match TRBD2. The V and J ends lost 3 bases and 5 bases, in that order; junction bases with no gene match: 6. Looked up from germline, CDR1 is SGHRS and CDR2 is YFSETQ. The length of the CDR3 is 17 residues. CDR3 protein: CASSWGLAGGRRDTQYF. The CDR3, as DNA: TGCGCCAGCAGCTGGGGACTAGCGGGGGGGCGGAGAGATACGCAGTATTTT.

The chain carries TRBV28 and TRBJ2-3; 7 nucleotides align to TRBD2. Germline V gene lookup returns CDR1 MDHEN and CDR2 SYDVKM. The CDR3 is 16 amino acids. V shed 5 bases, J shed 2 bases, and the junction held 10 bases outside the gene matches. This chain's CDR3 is CASSPGLAENTDTQYF. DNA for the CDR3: TGTGCCAGCAGTCCCGGGCTAGCGGAGAACACAGATACGCAGTATTTT.

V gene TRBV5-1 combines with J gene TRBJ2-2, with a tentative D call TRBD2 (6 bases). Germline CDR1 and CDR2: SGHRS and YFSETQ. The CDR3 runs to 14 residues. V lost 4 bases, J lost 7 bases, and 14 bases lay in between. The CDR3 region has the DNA TGCGCCAGCAGCCTGGGGCGGGGCCGCGGGGAGCTGTTTTTT. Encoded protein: CASSLGRGRGELFF.

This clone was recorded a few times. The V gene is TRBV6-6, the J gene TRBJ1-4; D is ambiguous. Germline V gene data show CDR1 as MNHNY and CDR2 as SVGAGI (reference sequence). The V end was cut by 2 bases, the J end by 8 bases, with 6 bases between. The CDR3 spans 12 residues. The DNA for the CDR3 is TGTGCCAGCAGTTACAGGGAGGAAAAACTGTTTTTT. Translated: CASSYREEKLFF.

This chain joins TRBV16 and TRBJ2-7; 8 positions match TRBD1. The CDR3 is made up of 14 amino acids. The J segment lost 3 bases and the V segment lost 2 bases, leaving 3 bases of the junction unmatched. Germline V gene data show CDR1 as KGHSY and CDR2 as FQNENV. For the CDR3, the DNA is TGTGCCAGCAGCCAAGGACAGGGAGGCTACGAGCAGTACTTC. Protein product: CASSQGQGGYEQYF.

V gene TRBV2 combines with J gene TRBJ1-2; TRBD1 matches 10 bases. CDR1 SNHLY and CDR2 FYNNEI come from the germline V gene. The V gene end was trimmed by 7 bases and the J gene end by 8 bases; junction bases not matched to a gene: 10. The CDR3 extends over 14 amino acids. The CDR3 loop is CASTRRTGGIGYTF. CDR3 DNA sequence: TGTGCCAGCACACGAAGGACAGGGGGGATCGGCTACACCTTC. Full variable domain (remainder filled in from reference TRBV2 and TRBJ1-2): EPEVTQTPSHQVTQMGQEVILRCVPISNHLYFYWYRQILGQKVEFLVSFYNNEISEKSEIFDDQFSVERPDGSNFTLKIRSTKLEDSAMYFCASTRRTGGIGYTFGSGTRLTVV.